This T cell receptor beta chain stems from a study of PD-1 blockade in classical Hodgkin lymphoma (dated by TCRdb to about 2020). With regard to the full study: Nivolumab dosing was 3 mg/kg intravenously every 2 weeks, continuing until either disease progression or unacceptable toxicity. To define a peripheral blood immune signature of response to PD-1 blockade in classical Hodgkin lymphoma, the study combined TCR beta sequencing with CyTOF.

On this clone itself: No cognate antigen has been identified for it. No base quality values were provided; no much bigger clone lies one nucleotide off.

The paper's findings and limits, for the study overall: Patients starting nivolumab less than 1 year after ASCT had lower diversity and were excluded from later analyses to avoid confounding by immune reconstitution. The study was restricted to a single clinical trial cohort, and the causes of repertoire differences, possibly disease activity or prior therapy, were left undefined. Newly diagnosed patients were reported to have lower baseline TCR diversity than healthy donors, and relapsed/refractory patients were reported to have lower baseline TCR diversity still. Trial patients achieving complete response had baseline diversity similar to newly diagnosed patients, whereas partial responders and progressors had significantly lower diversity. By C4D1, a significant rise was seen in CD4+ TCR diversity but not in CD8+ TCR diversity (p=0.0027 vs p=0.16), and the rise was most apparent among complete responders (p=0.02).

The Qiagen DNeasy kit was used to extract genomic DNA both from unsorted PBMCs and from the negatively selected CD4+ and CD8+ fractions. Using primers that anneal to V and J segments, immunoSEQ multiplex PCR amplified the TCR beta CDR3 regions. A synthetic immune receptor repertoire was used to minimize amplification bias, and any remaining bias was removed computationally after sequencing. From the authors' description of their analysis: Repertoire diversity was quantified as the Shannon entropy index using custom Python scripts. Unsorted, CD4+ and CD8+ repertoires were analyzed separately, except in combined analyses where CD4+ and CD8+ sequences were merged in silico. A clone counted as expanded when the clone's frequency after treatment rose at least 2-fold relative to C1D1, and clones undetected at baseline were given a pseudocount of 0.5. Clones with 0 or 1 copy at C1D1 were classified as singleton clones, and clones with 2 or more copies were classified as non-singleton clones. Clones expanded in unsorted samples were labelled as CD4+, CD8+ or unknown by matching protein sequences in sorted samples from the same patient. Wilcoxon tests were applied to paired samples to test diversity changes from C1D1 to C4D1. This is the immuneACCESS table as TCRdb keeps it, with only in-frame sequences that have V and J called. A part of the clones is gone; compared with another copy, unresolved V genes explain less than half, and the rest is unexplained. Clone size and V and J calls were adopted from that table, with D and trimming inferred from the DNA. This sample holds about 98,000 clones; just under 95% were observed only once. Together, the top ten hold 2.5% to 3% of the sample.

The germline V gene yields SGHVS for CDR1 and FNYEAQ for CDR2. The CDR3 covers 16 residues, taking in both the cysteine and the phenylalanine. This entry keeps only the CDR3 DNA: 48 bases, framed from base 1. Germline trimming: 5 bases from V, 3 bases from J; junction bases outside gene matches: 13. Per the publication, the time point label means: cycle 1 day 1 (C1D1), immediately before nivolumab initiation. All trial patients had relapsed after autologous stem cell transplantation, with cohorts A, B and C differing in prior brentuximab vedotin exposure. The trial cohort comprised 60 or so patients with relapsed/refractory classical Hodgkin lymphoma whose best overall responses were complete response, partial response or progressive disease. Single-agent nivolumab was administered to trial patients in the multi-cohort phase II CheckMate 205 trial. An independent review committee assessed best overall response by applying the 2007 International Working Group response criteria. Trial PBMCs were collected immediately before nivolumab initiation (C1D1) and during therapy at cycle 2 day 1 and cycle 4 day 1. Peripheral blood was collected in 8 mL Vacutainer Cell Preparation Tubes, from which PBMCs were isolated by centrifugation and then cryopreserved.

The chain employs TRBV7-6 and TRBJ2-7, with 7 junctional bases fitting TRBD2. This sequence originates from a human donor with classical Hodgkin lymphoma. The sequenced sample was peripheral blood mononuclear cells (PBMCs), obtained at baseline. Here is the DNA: TGTGCCAGCAGCCCCCCGGTTGCGGGAGACAGCTACGAGCAGTACTTC. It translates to CASSPPVAGDSYEQYF.